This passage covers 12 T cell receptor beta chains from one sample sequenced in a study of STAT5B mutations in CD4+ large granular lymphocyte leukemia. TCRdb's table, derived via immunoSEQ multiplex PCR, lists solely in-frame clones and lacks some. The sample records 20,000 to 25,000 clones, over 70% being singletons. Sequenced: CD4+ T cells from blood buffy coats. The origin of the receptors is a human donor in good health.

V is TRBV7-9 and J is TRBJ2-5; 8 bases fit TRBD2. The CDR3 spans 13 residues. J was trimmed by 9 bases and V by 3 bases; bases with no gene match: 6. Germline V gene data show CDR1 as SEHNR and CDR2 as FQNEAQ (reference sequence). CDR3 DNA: TGTGCCAGCAGCTTGGGCGGGGGGAACGCCCAGTACTTC. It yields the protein CASSLGGGNAQYF.

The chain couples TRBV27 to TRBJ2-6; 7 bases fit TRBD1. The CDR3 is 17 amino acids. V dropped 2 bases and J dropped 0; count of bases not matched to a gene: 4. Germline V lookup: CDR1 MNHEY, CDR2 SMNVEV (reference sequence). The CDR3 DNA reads TGTGCCAGCAGTTTACACAGGGGCAACTCTGGGGCCAACGTCCTGACTTTC. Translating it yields CASSLHRGNSGANVLTF.

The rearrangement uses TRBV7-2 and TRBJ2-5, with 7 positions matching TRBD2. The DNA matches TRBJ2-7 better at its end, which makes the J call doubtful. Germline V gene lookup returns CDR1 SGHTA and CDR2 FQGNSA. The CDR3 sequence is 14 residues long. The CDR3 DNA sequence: TGTGCCAGCAGCTTAAGGGCGGGAGTACACGAGCAGTACTTC. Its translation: CASSLRAGVHEQYF.

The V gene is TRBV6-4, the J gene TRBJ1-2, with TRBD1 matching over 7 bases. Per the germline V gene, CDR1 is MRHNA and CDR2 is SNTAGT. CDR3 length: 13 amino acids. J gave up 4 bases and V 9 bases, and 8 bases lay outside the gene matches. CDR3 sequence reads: CASSRGDGYGYTF. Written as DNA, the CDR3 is TGTGCCAGTTCCAGGGGGGATGGCTATGGCTACACCTTC.

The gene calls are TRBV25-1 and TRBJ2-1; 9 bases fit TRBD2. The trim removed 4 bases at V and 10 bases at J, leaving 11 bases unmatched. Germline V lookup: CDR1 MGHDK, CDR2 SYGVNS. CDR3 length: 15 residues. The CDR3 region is CASSVLAGHLEEQFF. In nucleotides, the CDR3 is TGTGCCAGCAGTGTCCTAGCGGGGCATCTCGAGGAGCAGTTCTTC.

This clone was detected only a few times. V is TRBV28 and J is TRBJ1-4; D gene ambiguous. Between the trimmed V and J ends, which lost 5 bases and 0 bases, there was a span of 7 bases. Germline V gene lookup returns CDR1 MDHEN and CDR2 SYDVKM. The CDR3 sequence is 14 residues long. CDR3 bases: TGTGCCAGCAGTATCGACCCAACTAATGAAAAACTGTTTTTT. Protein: CASSIDPTNEKLFF.

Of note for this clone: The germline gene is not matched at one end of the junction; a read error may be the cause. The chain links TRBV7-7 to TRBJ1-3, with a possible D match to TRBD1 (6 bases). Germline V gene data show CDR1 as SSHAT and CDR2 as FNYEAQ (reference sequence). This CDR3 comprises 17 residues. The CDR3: CASSERDRRISGNTIYF. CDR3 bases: TGTGCTAGCAGCGAACGAGACAGGCGAATCTCTGGAAACACCATATATTTT.

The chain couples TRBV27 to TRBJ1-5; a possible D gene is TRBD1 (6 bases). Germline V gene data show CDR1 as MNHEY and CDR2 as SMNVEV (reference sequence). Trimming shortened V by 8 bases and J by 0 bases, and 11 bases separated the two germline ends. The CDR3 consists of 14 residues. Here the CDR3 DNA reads TGTGCCAGCGCTAAGGGGGGTAGCAATCAGCCCCAGCATTTT. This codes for CASAKGGSNQPQHF.

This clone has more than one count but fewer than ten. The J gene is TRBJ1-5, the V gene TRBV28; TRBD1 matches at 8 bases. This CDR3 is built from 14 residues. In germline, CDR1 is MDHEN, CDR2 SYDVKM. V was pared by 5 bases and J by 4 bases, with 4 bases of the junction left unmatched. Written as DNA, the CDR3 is TGTGCCAGCAGTCCAGGACAGGGAAATCAGCCCCAGCATTTT. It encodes CASSPGQGNQPQHF.

The CDR3 coding sequence is TGCGCCAGCAGCCTAAAGGTCCTAGCGGGAGGGACCTACGAGCAGTACTTC. Translated: CASSLKVLAGGTYEQYF. The rearrangement joins TRBV4-1 to TRBJ2-7; 12 bases are a match to TRBD2. Germline assignment: CDR1 MGHRA and CDR2 YSYEKL. This CDR3 has 17 residues. V was pared by 4 bases and J by 2 bases, with 9 bases of the junction left unmatched.

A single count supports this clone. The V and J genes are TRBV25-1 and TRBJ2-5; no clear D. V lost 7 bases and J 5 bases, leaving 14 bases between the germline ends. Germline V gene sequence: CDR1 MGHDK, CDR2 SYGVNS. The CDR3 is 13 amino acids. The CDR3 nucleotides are TGTGCCAGCACTCGCGGATTAGGGGAGACCCAGTACTTC. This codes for CASTRGLGETQYF.

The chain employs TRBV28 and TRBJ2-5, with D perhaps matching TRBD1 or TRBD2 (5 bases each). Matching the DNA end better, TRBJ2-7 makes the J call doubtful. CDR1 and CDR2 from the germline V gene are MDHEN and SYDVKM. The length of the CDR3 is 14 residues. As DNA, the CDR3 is TGTGCCAGCAGTAAGCCAGGGACGAGAACCGAGCAGTACTTC. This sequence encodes CASSKPGTRTEQYF.